Listed below are T cell receptor beta chains from one sample, sequenced in a study of T cell changes during pregnancy in multiple sclerosis. Data came from immunoSEQ multiplex PCR; TCRdb stores just in-frame clones and leaves some out. This table holds about 49,000 clones, around 90% found once. The sequences come from peripheral blood, collected after pregnancy. Receptors originate from a female donor in good health, enrolled as a control in a pregnancy study. Each CDR3 is given with its conserved first and last residue. A D gene is named only where the DNA matches it firmly. The size entry is marked missing in some rows and otherwise reads once, few, many or a size class.

CASRLTGTGIYEQYF,TGTGCCAGCAGATTGACCGGGACAGGGATTTACGAGCAGTACTTC,TRBD1,TRBJ2-7,-,TRBV7-2
CASSLDSGQPFYEQYF,TGTGCCAGCAGCTTGGATTCTGGACAGCCCTTCTACGAGCAGTACTTC,-,TRBJ2-7,-,TRBV5-6
CASSYSGGIQETQYF,TGTGCCAGCAGTTACTCAGGAGGGATCCAAGAGACCCAGTACTTC,-,TRBJ2-5,once,TRBV6-5
CASSVTPGLSSDEQFF,TGTGCCAGCAGTGTCACTCCGGGACTTTCTTCCGATGAGCAGTTCTTC,-,TRBJ2-1,-,TRBV6-4
CASSRDTEQFF,TGCGCCAGCAGTCGGGACACTGAGCAGTTCTTC,-,TRBJ2-1,-,TRBV4-1
CASNIDRGYQPQHF,TGTGCCAGTAATATCGACAGGGGTTATCAGCCCCAGCATTTT,TRBD1,TRBJ1-5,-,TRBV19
CASSSRQGGYGYTF,TGTGCCAGCAGTTCCCGACAGGGAGGTTATGGCTACACCTTC,TRBD1,TRBJ1-2,-,TRBV28
CAGETSSRDTQYF,TGTGCCGGAGAGACCAGCTCTCGGGATACGCAGTATTTT,-,TRBJ2-3,-,TRBV30
CASTSWGGDGYTF,TGTGCCAGCACCTCGTGGGGCGGCGATGGCTACACCTTC,-,TRBJ1-2,few,TRBV5-8
CASSPGLREGVYEQFF,TGCGCCAGCAGCCCCGGCCTGCGGGAGGGGGTCTATGAGCAGTTCTTC,TRBD2,TRBJ2-1,once,TRBV4-1
CAWSVDRVGYTF,TGTGCCTGGAGTGTAGACAGGGTTGGCTACACCTTC,TRBD1,TRBJ1-2,-,TRBV30
CASNEGSFSYGYTF,TGTGCCAGCAATGAGGGCTCTTTTTCGTATGGCTACACCTTC,-,TRBJ1-2,-,TRBV6-1
CASSLKSITGSGEKLFF,TGTGCCAGCTCCTTAAAGTCTATTACAGGCTCAGGTGAAAAACTGTTTTTT,-,TRBJ1-4,once,TRBV18
CASSIQPGQRGHEQYF,TGTGCCAGTAGTATTCAACCGGGACAGAGAGGCCACGAGCAGTACTTC,TRBD1,TRBJ2-7,-,TRBV19
CASSFIRDRGTTNEKLFF,TGTGCCAGCAGCTTTATCCGGGACAGGGGAACAACTAATGAAAAACTGTTTTTT,TRBD1,TRBJ1-4,-,TRBV7-3
CASSGEGETQYF,TGTGCCAGCAGTGGAGAGGGAGAGACCCAGTACTTC,-,TRBJ2-5,-,TRBV9